The source of this TCR beta chain is a study of blood T cell repertoires in COVID-19. Background on the study: T cells, B-cell-depleted T cells, or PBMCs provided the cDNA or gDNA that served as material.

CDR1 and CDR2 (germline): MDHEN, SYDVKM. The CDR3 is 15 amino acids. V was clipped by 5 bases and J by 2 bases, with 10 bases between them. Profiling relied on immunoSEQ multiplex PCR, and the TCRdb table lists in-frame clones only, not all of them. The data show around 180,000 clones, roughly 87% seen once. Sample: PBMCs or T cells enriched from blood (not recorded which). The gene calls are TRBV28 and TRBJ2-6; perhaps TRBD2 as D (7 bases). The TCR originated in a middle-aged woman with acute COVID-19. The CDR3 coding sequence is TGTGCCAGCAGTATAGGGGGGGCTGGGGCCAACGTCCTGACTTTC. It codes for CASSIGGAGANVLTF.